Listed below are T cell receptor beta chains from one sample, sequenced in a study of Ad26.COV2.S vaccination and SARS-CoV-2 variants. Here immunoSEQ multiplex PCR was the method, and the copy in TCRdb shows in-frame clones only, minus some. In the table there are 400,000 or so clones, roughly nine tenths of which are singletons. This specimen consisted of peripheral blood, obtained in a trial of Ad26.COV2.S vaccine versus placebo. Receptor source: a person aged 18 to 65 who received the Ad26.COV2.S COVID-19 vaccine or a placebo. Both conserved end residues are part of each CDR3. Fields, in order: clone size, J gene, V gene, D gene, CDR3 protein, CDR3 DNA. D genes are given only for firm matches. Clone size is shown for a subset of rows, as once, few, many or a class of expanded clone.

- | TRBJ2-1 | TRBV20-1 | TRBD2 | CSASRASGGGISNEQFF | TGCAGTGCTAGTAGGGCTAGCGGGGGAGGAATCAGCAATGAGCAGTTCTTC
- | TRBJ1-1 | TRBV3-1/TRBV3-2 | - | CATQEEWGKDTEAFF | TGTGCCACCCAGGAGGAGTGGGGAAAGGACACTGAAGCTTTCTTT
- | TRBJ1-6 | TRBV5-8 | - | CASGGRHSPLHF | TGTGCCAGCGGGGGCAGGCATTCACCCCTCCACTTT
- | TRBJ1-2 | TRBV5-1 | - | CASSLEAGLWNGYTF | TGCGCCAGCAGCTTGGAGGCAGGGCTCTGGAATGGCTACACCTTC
- | TRBJ1-2 | TRBV12-3/TRBV12-4 | TRBD1 | CASSPTGIYGYTF | TGTGCCAGCAGTCCGACAGGGATCTATGGCTACACCTTC
- | TRBJ1-3 | TRBV7-9 | - | CASSLAGDTIYF | TGTGCCAGCAGCTTAGCTGGTGACACCATATATTTT
few | TRBJ1-1 | TRBV6-4 | TRBD1 | CASSNQGTGGQEAFF | TGTGCCAGCAGCAATCAGGGGACAGGGGGACAGGAAGCTTTCTTT
- | TRBJ2-2 | TRBV18 | - | CASSPYRLDTGELFF | TGTGCCAGCTCACCGTACCGTTTGGACACCGGGGAGCTGTTTTTT
- | TRBJ2-1 | TRBV5-6 | - | CASSLPVRDIRNNEQFF | TGTGCCAGCAGCCTGCCCGTCCGGGACATACGAAACAATGAGCAGTTCTTC
- | TRBJ1-6 | TRBV5-1 | - | CASSLEGGGNSPLHF | TGCGCCAGCAGCTTGGAGGGGGGAGGTAATTCACCCCTCCACTTT
- | TRBJ2-5 | TRBV7-6 | TRBD2 | CASSLNAGGLGETQYF | TGTGCCAGCAGCTTAAACGCGGGGGGGTTGGGTGAGACCCAGTACTTC
- | TRBJ2-3 | TRBV4-1 | - | CASSQENGNPTDTQYF | TGCGCCAGCAGCCAAGAGAACGGAAACCCCACAGATACGCAGTATTTT
- | TRBJ2-1 | TRBV30 | - | CAWSDGNNEQFF | TGTGCCTGGAGTGACGGTAACAATGAGCAGTTCTTC
- | TRBJ2-2 | TRBV9 | TRBD2 | CARSGQAGGTGELFF | TGCGCCCGCAGCGGACAAGCGGGGGGGACCGGGGAGCTGTTTTTT
- | TRBJ1-1 | TRBV6-1 | - | CASSGYLFRGDTEAFF | TGTGCCAGCAGTGGATACCTGTTCCGAGGGGACACTGAAGCTTTCTTT
- | TRBJ2-7 | TRBV7-9 | - | CASSLAEFGISYEQYF | TGTGCCAGCAGCTTAGCGGAATTCGGGATCTCCTACGAACAGTACTTC
- | TRBJ2-3 | TRBV9 | - | CASSVAGGDADTQYF | TGTGCCAGCAGCGTAGCCGGGGGTGACGCAGATACGCAGTATTTT
- | TRBJ2-7 | TRBV5-1 | - | CASSLIGTRGYEQYF | TGCGCCAGCAGCTTGATCGGGACAAGGGGCTACGAGCAGTACTTC
- | TRBJ1-1 | TRBV6-5 | TRBD1 | CASSYAPGQGDTEAFF | TGTGCCAGCAGTTACGCACCGGGACAGGGAGACACTGAAGCTTTCTTT
- | TRBJ2-5 | TRBV3-1/TRBV3-2 | - | CASSQGPNQETQYF | TGTGCCAGCAGCCAAGGTCCGAATCAAGAGACCCAGTACTTC
- | TRBJ1-1 | TRBV5-1 | - | CASSPGHRGTEAFF | TGCGCCAGCAGCCCGGGACACCGGGGGACTGAAGCTTTCTTT
- | TRBJ1-1 | TRBV7-9 | - | CASSLSLNTEAFF | TGTGCCAGCAGCTTATCCCTGAACACTGAAGCTTTCTTT
- | TRBJ1-1 | TRBV5-4 | - | CASSLEVMNTEAFF | TGTGCCAGCAGCTTGGAGGTGATGAACACTGAAGCTTTCTTT
- | TRBJ1-1 | TRBV19 | - | CASRGAHLNTEAFF | TGTGCCAGTAGGGGGGCACATTTGAACACTGAAGCTTTCTTT
- | TRBJ1-2 | TRBV12-3/TRBV12-4 | TRBD1 | CASSPRDSYGYTF | TGTGCCAGCAGTCCCCGGGACAGCTATGGCTACACCTTC
- | TRBJ1-3 | TRBV11-3 | - | CASSLGYGNTIYF | TGTGCCAGCAGCTTAGGATATGGAAACACCATATATTTT
few | TRBJ2-3 | TRBV5-4 | - | CASSFGGDQSTDTQYF | TGTGCCAGCAGCTTCGGTGGGGACCAAAGCACAGATACGCAGTATTTT
- | TRBJ1-1 | TRBV7-9 | - | CASSLVGVMNTEAFF | TGTGCCAGCAGCTTAGTAGGAGTAATGAACACTGAAGCTTTCTTT
- | TRBJ2-1 | TRBV18 | TRBD2 | CASSGTSGGIYNEQFF | TGTGCCAGCTCAGGGACTAGCGGGGGCATCTACAATGAGCAGTTCTTC
- | TRBJ1-4 | TRBV6-6 | TRBD1 | CASTDRDRRTNEKLFF | TGTGCCAGCACCGACAGGGACAGGAGAACTAATGAAAAACTGTTTTTT
- | TRBJ1-5 | TRBV7-6 | - | CASSLDVAGLYSNQPQHF | TGTGCCAGCAGCTTAGACGTTGCAGGGCTGTATAGCAATCAGCCCCAGCATTTT
- | TRBJ1-6 | TRBV6-2/TRBV6-3 | TRBD1 | CASSSAGQGGSPLHF | TGTGCCAGCAGTTCCGCGGGACAGGGTGGTTCACCCCTCCACTTT
- | TRBJ1-1 | TRBV23-1 | - | CASSQSGNSGNTEAFF | TGCGCCAGCAGTCAATCGGGAAACTCTGGGAACACTGAAGCTTTCTTT
- | TRBJ2-5 | TRBV10-2 | - | CASSDRTPQETQYF | TGCGCCAGCAGTGATCGGACACCTCAAGAGACCCAGTACTTC
- | TRBJ2-7 | TRBV11-2 | TRBD2 | CASSLKAGPTYEQYF | TGTGCCAGCAGCTTAAAAGCGGGGCCAACCTACGAGCAGTACTTC
once | TRBJ2-3 | TRBV4-2 | - | CASSQEGAGADTQYF | TGTGCCAGCAGCCAAGAAGGAGCAGGGGCAGATACGCAGTATTTT
- | TRBJ1-1 | TRBV3-1/TRBV3-2 | - | CASSHAPLAEAFF | TGTGCCAGCAGCCACGCACCTCTTGCTGAAGCTTTCTTT